This record looks at one T cell receptor beta chain sequence and its context. As yet, its antigen is unknown. This entry belongs to a study of STAT5B mutations in CD4+ large granular lymphocyte leukemia. Original data processing: Productive clonotypes were detectable down to 2.59 x 10-5 frequency. Clones were sequenced by immunoSEQ multiplex PCR, and TCRdb holds only the in-frame ones, with some missing. D and trimming come from the DNA, and the V and J calls and clone size come from that table. This sample carries some 32,000 clones, approximately 80% of them seen once, and the ten largest clones take about 4.5%. Study-level points and caveats: TRBV06-family usage was enriched in top patient clones (8/27) versus controls (2/35).

With 6 bases removed from V and 6 bases from J, the gap between germline ends came to 12 bases. CDR1 and CDR2 (germline): MDHEN, SYDVKM. The CDR3 loop spans 12 amino acids. What was sequenced was CD4+ T cells from blood buffy coats. This clonotype was obtained from a human donor in good health. V usage is TRBV28 and J usage is TRBJ2-7; no clear D. The CDR3 is CASSSDRAEQYF. CDR3 nucleotides: TGTGCCAGCAGCTCCGATAGGGCCGAGCAGTACTTC.